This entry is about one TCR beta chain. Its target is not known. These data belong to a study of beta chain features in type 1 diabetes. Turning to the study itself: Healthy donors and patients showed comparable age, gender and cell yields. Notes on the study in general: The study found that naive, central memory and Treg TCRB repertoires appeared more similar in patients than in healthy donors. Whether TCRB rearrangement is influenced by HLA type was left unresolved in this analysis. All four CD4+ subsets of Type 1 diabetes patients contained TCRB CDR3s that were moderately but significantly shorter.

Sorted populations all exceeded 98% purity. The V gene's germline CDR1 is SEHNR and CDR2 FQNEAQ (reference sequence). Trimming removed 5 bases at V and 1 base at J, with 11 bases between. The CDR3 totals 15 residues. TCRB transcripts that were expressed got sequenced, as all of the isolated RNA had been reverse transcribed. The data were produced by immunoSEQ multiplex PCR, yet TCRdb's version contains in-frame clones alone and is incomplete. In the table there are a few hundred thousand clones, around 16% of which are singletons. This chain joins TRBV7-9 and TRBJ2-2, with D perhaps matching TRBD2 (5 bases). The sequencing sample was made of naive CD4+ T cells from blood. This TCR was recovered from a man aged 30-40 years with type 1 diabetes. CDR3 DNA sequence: TGTGCCAGCAGCCCGGACTTCCTGAACACCGGGGAGCTGTTTTTT. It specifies CASSPDFLNTGELFF.